This T cell receptor (beta chain) emerged from a study of shared clonotypes between healthy human individuals. This clone was seen a single time. The sequenced material, unsorted PBMC DNA, was run on ten immunoSEQ deep assay plates. As handled by the study authors: Filtering differed since immunoSEQ provided only junctions, with no quality scores. Clones were read by immunoSEQ multiplex PCR, and TCRdb kept only the in-frame ones, dropping some. Clone size and V and J calls were adopted from that table, with D and trimming inferred from the DNA. The sample holds approximately 500,000 clones; approximately 84% are singletons and the top ten take over 9.5%. V trimming: 3 bases; J trimming: 2 bases; junction bases outside the gene matches: 6. Germline loops: CDR1 SGHNT, CDR2 YYREEE (reference sequence). This CDR3 region has 15 residues.

The sample consisted of PBMCs. The clonotype was recovered from a woman aged 40-49 years in good health. Some clones in this sample may be carry-over from other donors' samples. The V gene is TRBV5-4, the J gene TRBJ2-3, with 7 bases aligning to TRBD2. The CDR3 reads CASSSGLRDTDTQYF. The DNA for the CDR3 is TGTGCCAGCAGCTCGGGACTACGGGACACAGATACGCAGTATTTT.